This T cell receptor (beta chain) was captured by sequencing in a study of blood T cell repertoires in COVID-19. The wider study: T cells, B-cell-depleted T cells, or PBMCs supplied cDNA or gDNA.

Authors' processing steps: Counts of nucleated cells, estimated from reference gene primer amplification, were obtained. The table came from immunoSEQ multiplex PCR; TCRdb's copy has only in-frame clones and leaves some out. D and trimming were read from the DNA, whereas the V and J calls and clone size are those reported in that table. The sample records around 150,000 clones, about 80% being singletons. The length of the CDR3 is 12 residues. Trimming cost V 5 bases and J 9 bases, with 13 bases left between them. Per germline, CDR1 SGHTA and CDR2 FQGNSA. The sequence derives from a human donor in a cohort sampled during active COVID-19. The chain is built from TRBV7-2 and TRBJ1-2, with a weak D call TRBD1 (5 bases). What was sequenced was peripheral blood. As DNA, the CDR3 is TGTGCCAGCAGCCTAGGGGCCAATCGCTACACCTTC. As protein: CASSLGANRYTF. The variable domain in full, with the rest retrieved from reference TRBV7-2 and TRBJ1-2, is GAGVSQSPSNKVTEKGKDVELRCDPISGHTALYWYRQSLGQGLEFLIYFQGNSAPDKSGLPSDRFSAERTGGSVSTLTIQRTQQEDSAVYLCASSLGANRYTFGSGTRLTVV.